Included here is one TCR beta chain sequence, with context. The antigen it recognizes is unknown. It has no much larger one-base neighbor in the sample; base qualities were not kept. The record originates from a study of control samples from healthy donors and cancer patients (dated by TCRdb to 2019 to 2021). Relative to germline, V is missing 0 bases and J is missing 12 bases, with 9 bases of the junction outside any gene match. The germline V gene encodes CDR1 SNHLY and CDR2 FYNNEI. From the cysteine up to the phenylalanine, the CDR3 has a length of 14 residues. The DNA shown is the 42-base CDR3, in frame from base 1. The library was obtained by the immunoSEQ multiplex PCR assay. The source is immuneACCESS, and TCRdb retained only in-frame sequences with V and J called. Part of the clones is not carried over; for the studies checked, unresolved V genes explain less than half of this, and the remainder is unexplained. The sample table contains a few hundred thousand clones; only one count was recorded for 80% to 95% of them. The ten biggest clones cover more than 6% of the sample.

The sample comprised PBMCs. This clonotype was obtained from a man aged 40-49 years with head and neck cancer. The chain joins TRBV2 to TRBJ2-7, with TRBD2 identical over 9 junction bases. In nucleotide form, the sequence is TGTGCCAGCAGTGAAGCGGGGACTAGCCGCCGAGGGTACTTC. The resulting protein is CASSEAGTSRRGYF.